Presented here are 5 T cell receptor beta chains from one specimen sequenced in a study of T-cell reconstitution after alpha-beta-depleted transplantation in children. Construction of the TCRbeta library involved unique molecular identifiers. TCRdb re-derived calls from the PCR reads in MiXCR, one entry per CDR3 protein. The sample shows around 340,000 distinct CDR3 sequences, about 14% of them seen only once. This material consisted of PBMCs, taken from the stem cell graft. Every receptor here comes from a human donor who donated a stem cell graft to a child with Fanconi anemia.

This clonotype was recorded at least ten times. The J gene is TRBJ2-5, the V gene TRBV29-1; 8 bases align to TRBD2. CDR3 size: 15 residues. CDR1 is SQVTM, CDR2 ANQGSEA, per germline. V lost 7 bases to trimming and J lost 2 bases; unmatched junction nucleotides: 12. The CDR3 loop is CSAPRPGGGQETQYF. DNA for the CDR3: TGCAGCGCCCCGCGGCCTGGCGGGGGGCAAGAGACCCAGTACTTC.

Ten or more counts support this clonotype. This sequence joins TRBV12-3 or TRBV12-4 and TRBJ2-1; D perhaps matches TRBD2 (6 bases). V was cut by 3 bases and J by 7 bases, with 19 bases left in between. This CDR3 region has 16 residues. The CDR3 DNA reads as TGTGCCAGCAGTTTCGGGGGAGCCACGGGACCTAATGAGCAGTTCTTC. It codes for CASSFGGATGPNEQFF.

The J gene is TRBJ2-2, the V gene TRBV11-2; D gene uncertain. Between the trimmed V and J ends, which lost 5 bases and 6 bases, there was a span of 19 bases. The CDR3 is 16 amino acids. Germline V gives CDR1 SGHAT, CDR2 FQNNGV. CDR3 protein: CASSRSHRSSAGELFF. In DNA, the CDR3 is TGTGCCAGCAGCCGGAGTCATAGGAGTTCCGCCGGGGAGCTGTTTTTT.

The table lists this clonotype with a few counts. The chain couples TRBV24-1 to TRBJ1-1, with D unresolved. This CDR3 has 13 residues. Germline CDR1 reads KGHDR; CDR2 reads SFDVKD. Trimming left V 3 bases short and J 4 bases short, with 8 bases between. Here the CDR3 DNA reads TGTGCCACCAGTGATGGGGTAAGCACTGAAGCTTTCTTT. Translating it yields CATSDGVSTEAFF.

V is TRBV7-4 and J is TRBJ2-1; TRBD2 might be the D (6 bases). Per germline, CDR1 SGHVT and CDR2 SQSDAQ. Trimming pared 0 bases from V and 8 bases from J, leaving 11 bases between. The CDR3 totals 14 residues. CDR3 sequence (DNA): TGTGCCAGCAGCTTAGCGGGGAGGAACGATGAGCAGTTCTTC. It codes for CASSLAGRNDEQFF.